These 3 T cell receptor beta chains share one sample of origin, sequenced in a study of graft-versus-host responses after intestinal transplantation. Assay used: immunoSEQ multiplex PCR; TCRdb lists only in-frame clones, some missing. The sample records tens of thousands of clones, approximately 90% being singletons. This material consisted of PBMCs, taken 26 days after transplant. These receptors all come from a human patient who received an intestinal transplant, so some T cells may come from the graft donor.

This chain uses TRBV7-2 with TRBJ2-1; 12 nucleotides agree with TRBD2. The V segment lost 5 bases and the J segment 14 bases; nucleotides outside the gene matches: 10. This CDR3 contains 14 residues. Germline CDR1 SGHTA, CDR2 FQGNSA. The CDR3 is CASSTSSGGAIKFF. The CDR3 DNA follows: TGTGCCAGCAGCACCTCTAGCGGGGGGGCCATTAAGTTCTTC.

The chain uses TRBV5-1 and TRBJ1-6; TRBD1 matches at 10 bases. This CDR3 spans 16 amino acids. V shed 4 bases and J 3 bases; nucleotides not matched to a gene: 4. Germline V gene sequence: CDR1 SGHRS, CDR2 YFSETQ. CDR3 sequence (DNA): TGCGCCAGCAGCCCGGACAGGGGGGGCTATAATTCACCCCTCCACTTT. Translating gives CASSPDRGGYNSPLHF.

CDR3 region: CASNGGGHYNEQFF. The CDR3 DNA reads as TGTGCCAGCAATGGCGGGGGTCACTACAATGAGCAGTTCTTC. The chain links TRBV9 to TRBJ2-1; 7 bases line up with TRBD2. Trimming took 6 bases from V and 3 from J; bases not matched to a gene: 6. This CDR3 has 14 amino acids. The germline V gene encodes CDR1 SGDLS and CDR2 YYNGEE.